The 7 T cell receptor beta chains reported below all come from one sample, sequenced in a study of OX40 agonist ivuxolimab in advanced cancers. Some clones are missing from TCRdb's copy, which holds only in-frame ones; the method was immunoSEQ multiplex PCR. In the table there are about 48,000 clones, 70% to 85% of which are singletons. Sequencing was performed on CD4+ or CD8+ T cells sorted from blood, taken in a trial of the OX40 agonist ivuxolimab. Receptors were obtained from an adult with an advanced solid tumor such as melanoma, head and neck, liver or kidney cancer.

This chain uses TRBV4-1 with TRBJ2-5, with 14 nucleotides matching TRBD2. Germline V gene lookup returns CDR1 MGHRA and CDR2 YSYEKL. This CDR3 is 18 amino acids long. With V trimmed by 5 bases and J by 1 base, 9 bases remained unmatched. The chain's CDR3 is CASSTPGGLAGVQETQYF. In DNA, the CDR3 is TGCGCCAGCAGCACCCCTGGGGGACTAGCGGGGGTCCAAGAGACCCAGTACTTC.

This sequence joins TRBV28 and TRBJ2-3; 8 bases align to TRBD1. With 3 bases clipped from V and 8 bases from J, the junction kept 16 bases outside the gene matches. CDR1 and CDR2 (germline): MDHEN, SYDVKM. This CDR3 spans 17 amino acids. CDR3 in DNA: TGTGCCAGCAGTTTTCCACAGGGGGGCAAGGGGATAGGTACGCAGTATTTT. It encodes CASSFPQGGKGIGTQYF.

The chain joins TRBV5-1 to TRBJ2-1, with D unclear. Germline V CDR1 and CDR2: SGHRS, YFSETQ. CDR3 length: 13 residues. Trimming pared 0 bases from V and 3 bases from J, leaving 4 bases between. The CDR3 DNA reads as TGCGCCAGCAGCTTGGACTACTACAATGAGCAGTTCTTC. Translating it yields CASSLDYYNEQFF.

In its sample, this clone was seen a few times. V and J are TRBV12-5 and TRBJ2-3; 8 bases align to TRBD2. CDR3 length: 14 residues. From germline, CDR1 is LGHNT and CDR2 FRNRAP. Trimming at V came to 6 bases and at J to 4 bases, leaving 6 bases not matched to a gene. The CDR3 is CASGPGLAADTQYF. CDR3 bases: TGTGCTAGTGGCCCTGGACTAGCAGCAGATACGCAGTATTTT.

This chain links TRBV7-2 with TRBJ1-1, with D tentatively TRBD1 (5 bases). The CDR3 loop spans 14 amino acids. V was pared by 4 bases and J by 5 bases, with 14 bases between. CDR1 is SGHTA, CDR2 FQGNSA, per germline. CDR3 protein: CASSWRGMGTEAFF. For the CDR3, the DNA is TGTGCCAGCAGCTGGCGGGGGATGGGGACTGAAGCTTTCTTT.

The genes are TRBV7-2 and TRBJ2-1; 11 bases fit TRBD2. There are 16 residues in the CDR3. In germline, CDR1 is SGHTA, CDR2 FQGNSA. Trimming cost V 3 bases and J 8 bases; bases outside gene matches: 9. As DNA, the CDR3 is TGTGCCAGCAGCTTTACCGGGACTAGCGGTTGGGATGAGCAGTTCTTC. Protein product: CASSFTGTSGWDEQFF.

The rearrangement joins TRBV19 to TRBJ1-3; D is possibly TRBD1 (5 bases). The CDR3 extends over 14 amino acids. CDR1 is LNHDA and CDR2 is SQIVND in the germline V gene (reference sequence). The ends were cut back, 0 bases at V and 7 bases at J, with 10 bases in the middle. CDR3 residues: CASSIEAGRNTIYF. The DNA of the CDR3 is TGTGCCAGTAGTATAGAGGCAGGGCGGAACACCATATATTTT.